This T cell receptor (beta chain) was captured by sequencing in a study of CD8+CD57+ T cells in acquired aplastic anemia (dated by TCRdb to between 2018 and 2020). With respect to the entire study: DNA extracted from sorted CD4+ and CD8+ cells had a mean of approximately 3.3 ug, with a range of roughly 0.17 to 27.4 ug. Healthy donor samples averaged about 10 million reads for CD4+ and 11 million to 14 million for CD8+ cells. Broad study findings and their caveats: Although 25 to 30 CD8+ CDR3 sequences were shared by patients and controls, these sequences appeared highly expressed in patients and within the immunodominant clones of patients. Patients and healthy controls showed no significant difference in CD8+ Simpson's diversity (P=0.060).

From cysteine to phenylalanine, the CDR3 is 15 amino acids long. Just CDR3 DNA is preserved here, 45 bases in frame from base 1. A distance of 12 bases separates the germline ends of V and J, which lose 3 bases and 0 bases respectively. The germline V gene encodes CDR1 SGHRS and CDR2 YFSETQ. Points on this clonotype: Its antigen is not yet known. Per-base quality was not reported, and no clone a single base away is much larger than it.

The study deep-sequenced TCR repertoires of sorted CD4+ and CD8+ blood T cells from severe aplastic anemia patients and healthy subjects. Ficoll-Paque density gradient centrifugation was used to isolate peripheral blood mononuclear cells. Before DNA was extracted, CD4+ and CD8+ T cells were sorted using either FACS or magnetic beads. TCR beta VDJ combination and CDR3 sequence profiling used genomic DNA as the template. An Illumina HiSeq 2000 was used for TCR repertoire sequencing. In the original analysis: TRBV/TRBJ rearrangement plots, CDR3 size and DJ length profiles, and Simpson's diversity index were used to assess repertoires. The most abundant DNA sequence in the deep sequencing data was defined as the immunodominant clone. CDR3 amino acid sequences were screened for sharing across subjects and compared with published repertoires and the VDJdb database. TCRdb reprocessed the public reads (quality trimming at Q25 with fastp, clone calling with MiXCR) and kept in-frame beta chains. Rows with one shared CDR3 protein collapse into an entry with the most common genes and DNA. The V and J calls and clone size come from TCRdb's table, not from the authors' own analysis. This sample is represented by about 100,000 distinct CDR3 sequences; around 50% of them were singletons. 30% to 35% of the sample goes to the ten largest clones.

Sequencing used sorted CD4+, CD8+, or CD8+CD57+ T cells (not recorded which) from PBMCs. The chain joins TRBV5-1 to TRBJ1-2, with the D gene too uncertain to name. The source of this sequence is a human donor in good health, serving as a control. CDR3 region: CASSSINGTNYGYTF. The nucleotide sequence reads as follows: TGCGCCAGCAGCTCAATCAATGGCACTAACTATGGCTACACCTTC.